This T cell receptor (beta chain) is drawn from a study of cytomegalovirus exposure and HLA in healthy donors. The length of the CDR3 is 16 residues. CDR1 SGHVS and CDR2 FQNEAQ come from the germline V gene. Trimming took 4 bases from V and 5 from J; bases not matched to a gene: 10. The PCR was carried out with 60 Vbeta primers and 13 Jbeta primers. The method was immunoSEQ multiplex PCR; TCRdb's version includes in-frame clones alone and lacks a portion of them. The sample has roughly 100,000 clones; over 70% are singletons. The receptor was isolated from a young man in good health and CMV-seropositive. Sequencing input: PBMCs. The chain recombines TRBV7-8 with TRBJ1-5, with 8 bases that match TRBD1. The CDR3 DNA reads as TGTGCCAGCAGCTCATCAGGGGGCGCAAACCATCAGCCCCAGCATTTT. Translating it yields CASSSSGGANHQPQHF.